This T cell receptor beta chain is from a study of regulatory T cells in long-lasting Graves disease. Study in general: The antithyroid drugs taken by newly diagnosed Graves' patients had been used for under 3 months. The study's findings and limits: Newly diagnosed Graves' patients had higher TCR diversity than persistent ones. Patients with persistent disease shared some 2,900 public clonotypes, outpacing the roughly 970 shared by new patients.

This CDR3 has 13 residues. Germline V lookup: CDR1 SNHLY, CDR2 FYNNEI. V lost 4 bases and J lost 1, with 7 bases in between. Both iRepertoire HTBI primers and Arm-PCR of CDR3 regions were used to build the TCR beta libraries. Original processing notes: From all samples, identification returned over 11 TRBJ and around 62 TRBV segments. TCRdb ran MiXCR on the multiplex PCR reads and lists one entry per CDR3 protein. TCRdb assigned the V and J calls; the authors' analysis was not used. Of about 540,000 distinct CDR3 sequences listed, less than 15% are singletons. This clonotype is a singleton in its sample. Its antigen is unknown. Specified time point: newly diagnosed GD, antithyroid drugs for less than 3 months. Extracted RNA from PBMCs served as the source of the TCR library. The sample also formed part of further work on T cells in Graves' hyperthyroidism and ophthalmopathy.

The rearrangement uses TRBV2 and TRBJ1-1, with D uncertain. The TCR sequence derives from a man aged 25-45 years with Graves disease. The specimen was peripheral blood mononuclear cells (PBMCs), collected at new diagnosis, from a patient treated with antithyroid drugs. CDR3: CASSALANTEAFF. In DNA form, the CDR3 reads TGTGCCAGCAGTGCGTTGGCGAACACTGAAGCTTTCTTT. Combining the CDR3 with reference TRBV2 and TRBJ1-1 gives the whole variable domain EPEVTQTPSHQVTQMGQEVILRCVPISNHLYFYWYRQILGQKVEFLVSFYNNEISEKSEIFDDQFSVERPDGSNFTLKIRSTKLEDSAMYFCASSALANTEAFFGQGTRLTVV.